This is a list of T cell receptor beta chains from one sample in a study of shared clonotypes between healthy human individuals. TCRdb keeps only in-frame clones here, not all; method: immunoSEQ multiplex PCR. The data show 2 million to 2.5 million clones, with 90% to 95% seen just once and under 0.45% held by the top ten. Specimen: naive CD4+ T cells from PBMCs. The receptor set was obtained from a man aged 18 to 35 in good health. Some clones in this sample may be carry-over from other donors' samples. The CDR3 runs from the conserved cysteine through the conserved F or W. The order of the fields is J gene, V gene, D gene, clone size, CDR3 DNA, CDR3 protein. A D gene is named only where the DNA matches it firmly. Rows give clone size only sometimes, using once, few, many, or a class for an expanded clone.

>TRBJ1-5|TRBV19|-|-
TGTGCCAGTAGTACCTGGGTCCCTTATCAGCCCCAGCATTTT
CASSTWVPYQPQHF
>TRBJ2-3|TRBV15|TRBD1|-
TGTGCCACCAGGCGTTCTGAGGGCAGGGGGCAGCTGGATACGCAGTATTTT
CATRRSEGRGQLDTQYF
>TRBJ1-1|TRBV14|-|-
TGTGCCAGCAGCCAAGATTGGAACACTGAAGCTTTCTTT
CASSQDWNTEAFF
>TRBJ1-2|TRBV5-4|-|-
TGTGCCAGCAGCTTCGACAGAGACTATGGCTACACCTTC
CASSFDRDYGYTF
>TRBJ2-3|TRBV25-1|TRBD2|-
TGTGCCAGCAGTGCATGGACTAGCGGGATATCTTCAGATACGCAGTATTTT
CASSAWTSGISSDTQYF
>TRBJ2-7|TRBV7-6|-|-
TGTGCCAGCAGCCCCCGAGGGGGGGGCGAGCAGTACTTC
CASSPRGGGEQYF
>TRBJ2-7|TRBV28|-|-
TGTGCCAGCAGTTTGGAGTACGAGCAGTACTTC
CASSLEYEQYF
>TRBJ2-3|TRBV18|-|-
TGTGCCAGCTCACCACCCGGGTCAGTCCGCAGCACAGATACGCAGTATTTT
CASSPPGSVRSTDTQYF
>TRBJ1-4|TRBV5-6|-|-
TGTGCCAGCAGCCCCCTCCCTGGGGAAAAACTGTTTTTT
CASSPLPGEKLFF
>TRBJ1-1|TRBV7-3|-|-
TGTGCCAGCAGACAGAACGCGGGGGCTGAAGCTTTCTTT
CASRQNAGAEAFF
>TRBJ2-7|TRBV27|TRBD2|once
TGTGCCAGCAGTTTACTAGCGGAATCCCACGAGCAGTACTTC
CASSLLAESHEQYF
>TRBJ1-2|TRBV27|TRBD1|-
TGTGCCAGCAGTTCCCGGGACAGGGGCACCCTGAGGAGCTACACCTTC
CASSSRDRGTLRSYTF
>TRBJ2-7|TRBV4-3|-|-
TGCGCCAGCAGCCCATCCGGGGAATCCTACGAGCAGTACTTC
CASSPSGESYEQYF
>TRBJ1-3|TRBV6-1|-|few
TGTGCCAGCAGTCGGGACGCAACAATTGGAAACACCATATATTTT
CASSRDATIGNTIYF
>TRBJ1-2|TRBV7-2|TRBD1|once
TGTGCCAGCAGCTTAGGGACAGGGGGCGAGAGCTACACCTTC
CASSLGTGGESYTF
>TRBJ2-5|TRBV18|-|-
TGTGCCAGCTCACCTACCCTGGGGACTCTCTTAGAGACCCAGTACTTC
CASSPTLGTLLETQYF
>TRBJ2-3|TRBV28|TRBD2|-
TGTGCCAGCAGCCCCGGGGGGGGCCGAGGGGTGAAAGATACGCAGTATTTT
CASSPGGGRGVKDTQYF
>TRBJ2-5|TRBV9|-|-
TGTGCCAGCAGCGTAGGGTCGGGAGAGACCCAGTACTTC
CASSVGSGETQYF
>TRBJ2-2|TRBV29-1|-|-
TGCAGCGTTGAGGAGGGTAGGGTTCACGGGGAGCTGTTTTTT
CSVEEGRVHGELFF
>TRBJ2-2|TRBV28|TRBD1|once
TGTGCCAGCACTAACGCCGGGACAGGGCCCACCGGGGAGCTGTTTTTT
CASTNAGTGPTGELFF
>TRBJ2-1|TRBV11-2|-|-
TGTGCCAGCAGCTCCCAGGGCTACAATGAGCAGTTCTTC
CASSSQGYNEQFF
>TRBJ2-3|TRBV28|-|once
TGTGCCAGCAGTTTATGGGCACGCCGCACAGATACGCAGTATTTT
CASSLWARRTDTQYF